This T cell receptor (beta chain) was observed in a study of cytomegalovirus exposure and HLA in healthy donors. The germline V gene encodes CDR1 SGHTA and CDR2 FQGNSA. There are 15 residues in the CDR3. Trimming took off 1 base at V and 8 bases at J, with 18 bases between the two ends. The PCR contained 60 Vbeta and 13 Jbeta primers. The table came from immunoSEQ multiplex PCR; TCRdb's copy has only in-frame clones and leaves some out. The sample lists tens of thousands of clones; around three quarters were seen once. The material sequenced was PBMCs. V usage is TRBV7-2 and J usage is TRBJ2-7; D is possibly TRBD2 (5 bases). The receptor's source is a man in his fifties or sixties in good health and CMV-seronegative. The CDR3 here is CASSLDSGRSLKQYF. As DNA, the CDR3 is TGTGCCAGCAGCTTAGACAGCGGCCGTTCACTCAAGCAGTACTTC.